The TCR beta chain under discussion was sequenced for a study of CD8 T cells in ankylosing spondylitis. The V end lost 5 bases, the J end lost 3 bases, and 14 bases lay between the germline ends. Germline V gene data show CDR1 as KGHDR and CDR2 as SFDVKD. This CDR3 has 15 residues. General observations from the study: Within matched ankylosing spondylitis synovial fluid, disease-linked clones were reportedly significantly enriched. In reactive arthritis synovial fluid and blood, some motif variants had been reported before. Ankylosing spondylitis blood appeared to be characterized by a TCR beta motif of several highly homologous variants.

The TCR beta libraries were generated through quantitative 5'-RACE incorporating molecular barcodes. TCRdb re-analysed the 5' RACE reads in MiXCR, keeping a single row per CDR3 protein. The profile shows approximately 350,000 distinct CDR3 sequences, around 20% of them singletons. This clonotype has a handful of counts. Its antigen is as yet unknown. The sequence derives from a male donor with ankylosing spondylitis or in good health (not recorded which). Source material: blood, either unsorted or a sorted T cell fraction (not recorded which). The chain has TRBV24-1 and TRBJ2-3; D might be TRBD2 (6 bases). Here the CDR3 reads CATSGGDGLTDTQYF. CDR3 nucleotides: TGTGCCACCAGTGGGGGAGACGGACTAACAGATACGCAGTATTTT.